One sample yielded the 20 T cell receptor beta chains listed below, sequenced in a study of T-cell reconstitution after alpha-beta-depleted transplantation in children. A TCRbeta library incorporating unique molecular identifiers was prepared. TCRdb independently ran MiXCR on the PCR reads; one entry per CDR3 protein. The sample includes 250,000 to 350,000 distinct CDR3 sequences, approximately 23% of them seen just once. The sample here was PBMCs, mostly from graft donor cells, taken 180 days after TCRalphabeta/CD19-depleted stem cell transplant. The receptor set was obtained from a male patient younger than 18 who had a stem cell transplant for acute lymphoblastic leukemia, so the T cells may come from the graft donor.

This rearrangement joins TRBV27 to TRBJ2-7; D possibly corresponds to TRBD2 (6 bases). In germline, CDR1 is MNHEY, CDR2 SMNVEV (reference sequence). The germline V and J ends were trimmed by 3 bases and 0 bases, with 9 bases remaining between them. This CDR3 region has 14 residues. CDR3 region: CASSFVGGSYEQYF. In DNA form, the CDR3 reads TGTGCCAGCAGTTTCGTCGGGGGCTCCTACGAGCAGTACTTC.

In this sample, this clonotype turned up a few times. The V and J genes are TRBV7-8 and TRBJ1-4; D is unresolved. The CDR3 totals 11 residues. Germline-derived CDR1 and CDR2 are SGHVS and FQNEAQ. V gave up 6 bases and J gave up 8 bases, with 7 bases separating them. For the CDR3, the DNA is TGTGCCAGCAGGAGGAAAGAAAAACTGTTTTTT. Encoded protein: CASRRKEKLFF.

This clonotype was counted a few times. V is TRBV20-1 and J is TRBJ2-4; 12 bases fit TRBD1. Germline assignment: CDR1 DFQATT and CDR2 SNEGSKA (reference sequence). The CDR3 length is 15 residues. The J segment lost 6 bases and the V segment lost 6 bases, leaving 9 bases of the junction unmatched. Here the CDR3 DNA reads TGCAGTGCCCAAGGGGACAGGGGGCTTTTAAACATTCAGTACTTC. It yields the protein CSAQGDRGLLNIQYF.

This clonotype was counted between two and nine times. The chain employs TRBV9 and TRBJ2-1, with TRBD2 matching 9 bases. The junction had 5 bases not matched to a gene; V was cut back by 0 bases and J by 1 base. The CDR3 is 17 amino acids. Per the germline V gene, CDR1 is SGDLS and CDR2 is YYNGEE. CDR3 sequence: CASSVESLAGSYNEQFF. CDR3 bases: TGTGCCAGCAGCGTAGAAAGTCTAGCGGGATCCTACAATGAGCAGTTCTTC.

J is TRBJ2-7 and V is TRBV3-1; the D gene could be TRBD1 or TRBD2 (6 bases each). The V gene's germline CDR1 is LGHDT and CDR2 YNNKEL (reference sequence). V gave up 8 bases and J gave up 0 bases, with 11 bases separating them. The CDR3 has 13 amino acids. CDR3 loop: CASGRTVSYEQYF. CDR3 DNA sequence: TGTGCCAGCGGGAGGACAGTCTCCTACGAGCAGTACTTC.

The chain couples TRBV7-9 to TRBJ1-1; D gene unclear. V was shortened by 5 bases and J by 0 bases, with 13 bases between the two germline ends. This CDR3 spans 15 amino acids. Germline V gene sequence: CDR1 SEHNR, CDR2 FQNEAQ (reference sequence). The CDR3: CASSPSKIMNTEAFF. The CDR3 DNA reads as TGTGCCAGCAGCCCGTCCAAGATCATGAACACTGAAGCTTTCTTT.

This clonotype has a handful of counts. The chain has TRBV5-1 and TRBJ2-2; D might be TRBD2 (6 bases). CDR3 size: 15 residues. Germline V gene data show CDR1 as SGHRS and CDR2 as YFSETQ. The ends were cut back, 0 bases at V and 7 bases at J, with 13 bases in the middle. CDR3: CASSLVALALGELFF. CDR3 in DNA: TGCGCCAGCAGCTTGGTGGCGCTAGCGCTCGGGGAGCTGTTTTTT.

This clonotype showed up just a few times. CDR3 in amino acids: CASSTVGAYEQYF. In nucleotides, the CDR3 is TGCGCCAGCAGCACCGTAGGGGCCTACGAGCAGTACTTC. This rearrangement joins TRBV5-1 to TRBJ2-7, with D possibly matching TRBD1 (5 bases). V was trimmed by 4 bases and J by 2 bases, leaving 10 bases between them. This CDR3 comprises 13 residues. Per the germline V gene, CDR1 is SGHRS and CDR2 is YFSETQ.

J is TRBJ2-2 and V is TRBV6-2 or TRBV6-3; 8 positions match TRBD1. V gave up 7 bases and J gave up 1 base; unmatched junction bases: 5. Germline V CDR1 and CDR2: MNHEY, SVGEGT. This CDR3 spans 15 amino acids. The CDR3 region has the DNA TGTGCCAGCAAACTACAGGGGGAGAACACCGGGGAGCTGTTTTTT. Amino acid sequence: CASKLQGENTGELFF.

The CDR3 sequence is CASSFTSGRPGELFF. The CDR3 coding sequence is TGTGCCAGCAGTTTTACTAGCGGGAGACCCGGGGAGCTGTTTTTT. The J gene is TRBJ2-2, the V gene TRBV28, with TRBD2 identical over 11 bases. The junction had 3 bases not matched to a gene; V was cut back by 3 bases and J by 6 bases. CDR1 is MDHEN and CDR2 is SYDVKM in the germline V gene. The CDR3 spans 15 residues.

The chain recombines TRBV12-3 or TRBV12-4 with TRBJ2-7; D is unclear. The CDR3 totals 11 residues. The V and J ends lost 2 bases and 5 bases respectively, with 4 bases between them. This CDR3 is CASSLLNEQYF. In DNA form, the CDR3 reads TGTGCCAGCAGTTTATTGAACGAGCAGTACTTC.

This clonotype has only a few counts. The J gene is TRBJ2-5, the V gene TRBV2; 8 positions match TRBD1. The germline CDR1 and CDR2 sequences are SNHLY and FYNNEI. The CDR3 sequence is 15 residues long. V lost 6 bases to trimming and J lost 7 bases; unmatched junction nucleotides: 13. The CDR3 nucleotides are TGTGCCAGCAGGGCGACAGGGGCAGACGCGGGGACCCAGTACTTC. This encodes CASRATGADAGTQYF.

The chain couples TRBV7-8 to TRBJ2-7; 10 bases agree with TRBD1. The CDR3 runs to 14 residues. The V segment lost 6 bases and the J segment 5 bases; nucleotides outside the gene matches: 7. Per germline, CDR1 SGHVS and CDR2 FQNEAQ. CDR3 sequence (DNA): TGTGCCAGCAGTCATTGGGACAGGGGTGACGAGCAGTACTTC. This encodes CASSHWDRGDEQYF.

This clonotype came up a few times. CDR3 amino acids: CASSGAGNDFYEQYF. CDR3 nucleotide sequence: TGTGCCAGCAGTGGGGCCGGGAATGATTTCTACGAGCAGTACTTC. The chain carries TRBV25-1 and TRBJ2-7, with a possible D match to TRBD2 (5 bases). The V end lost 4 bases, the J end lost 3 bases, and 16 bases lay between the germline ends. CDR1 is MGHDK and CDR2 is SYGVNS in the germline V gene. The CDR3 is made up of 15 amino acids.

The chain joins TRBV12-3 or TRBV12-4 to TRBJ2-3, with D perhaps matching TRBD1 (5 bases). V lost 2 bases and J 8 bases, leaving 8 bases between the germline ends. The CDR3 contains 12 residues. CDR3 region: CASSLRGSTQYF. The CDR3 DNA reads as TGTGCCAGCAGTTTAAGGGGATCTACGCAGTATTTT.

This clonotype was picked up a small number of times. This chain connects TRBV20-1 to TRBJ2-1; 9 bases line up with TRBD2. V lost 0 bases to trimming and J lost 3 bases; unmatched junction nucleotides: 9. In germline, CDR1 is DFQATT, CDR2 SNEGSKA (reference sequence). This CDR3 comprises 17 residues. Written as DNA, the CDR3 is TGCAGTGCTAGAGATGCGGGGCTAGCGGGAAACTACAATGAGCAGTTCTTC. This gives the protein CSARDAGLAGNYNEQFF.

This chain connects TRBV21-1 to TRBJ1-3; the table's D gene call, TRBD1, was not cross checked with the DNA. TRBV21-1 is a known pseudogene. CDR3 length equals 12 residues. CDR3 region: CVLTGPGNTIYF. The CDR3 DNA reads TGTGTCTTGACAGGGCCCGGAAACACCATATATTTT.

The V and J genes are TRBV6-2 or TRBV6-3 and TRBJ2-3, with no clear D. This CDR3 is built from 13 residues. Looked up from germline, CDR1 is MNHEY and CDR2 is SVGEGT. V lost 2 bases and J 4 bases, leaving 7 bases between the germline ends. CDR3 DNA: TGTGCCAGCAGTTACCCCCAGCCAGATACGCAGTATTTT. Residues: CASSYPQPDTQYF.

The CDR3 nucleotides are TGCAGCGTCGTTTTCCGGGACAGGGTGGCCTACGAGCAGTACTTC. This gives the protein CSVVFRDRVAYEQYF. The chain has TRBV29-1 and TRBJ2-7; 9 positions agree with TRBD1. This CDR3 contains 15 residues. V lost 6 bases, J lost 2 bases, and 11 bases stayed unmatched. CDR1 is SQVTM, CDR2 ANQGSEA, per germline.

This clonotype was observed a handful of times. This chain links TRBV5-1 with TRBJ2-7; 9 nucleotides match TRBD1. The CDR3 loop spans 17 amino acids. Trimming took 0 bases from V and 6 from J; bases not matched to a gene: 13. Germline CDR1 reads SGHRS; CDR2 reads YFSETQ. CDR3: CASSLGGQGKIYGEQYF. DNA of the CDR3: TGCGCCAGCAGCTTGGGGGGACAGGGTAAAATCTATGGCGAGCAGTACTTC.